This T cell receptor (beta chain) was captured in a study of T cell responses to AZD1222 COVID-19 vaccine. Study observations and caveats: Donors were largely white British and mainly female; clonal diversity was possibly underestimated. Every sample of the repertoires postdated the peak T cell response.

The assay was immunoSEQ multiplex PCR, and TCRdb's table has in-frame clones only and misses some. The sample yields roughly 130,000 clones, roughly 85% seen once. A remark on this clone: Its antigen is currently unknown.

V dropped 1 base and J dropped 3 bases, with 12 bases sitting between them. This CDR3 region has 15 residues. Germline CDR1 SGHAT, CDR2 FQNNGV. V gene TRBV11-2 combines with J gene TRBJ1-2; D remains ambiguous. This receptor was taken from an adult in good health. The sequenced sample was peripheral blood, obtained on day 0 of AZD1222 vaccination. CDR3 residues: CASSLVQVGDYGYTF. In DNA, the CDR3 is TGTGCCAGCAGCTTAGTTCAGGTGGGAGACTATGGCTACACCTTC.